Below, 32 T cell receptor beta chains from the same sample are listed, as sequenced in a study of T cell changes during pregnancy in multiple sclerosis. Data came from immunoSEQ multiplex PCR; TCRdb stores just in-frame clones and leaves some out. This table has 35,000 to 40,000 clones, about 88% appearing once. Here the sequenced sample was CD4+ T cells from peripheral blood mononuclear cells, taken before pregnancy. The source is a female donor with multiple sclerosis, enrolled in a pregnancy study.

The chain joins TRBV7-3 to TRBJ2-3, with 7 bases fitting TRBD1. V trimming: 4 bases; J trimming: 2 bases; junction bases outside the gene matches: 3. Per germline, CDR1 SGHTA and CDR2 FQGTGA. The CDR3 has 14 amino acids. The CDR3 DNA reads TGTGCCAGCAGCTCGGGACAGACCACAGATACGCAGTATTTT. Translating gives CASSSGQTTDTQYF.

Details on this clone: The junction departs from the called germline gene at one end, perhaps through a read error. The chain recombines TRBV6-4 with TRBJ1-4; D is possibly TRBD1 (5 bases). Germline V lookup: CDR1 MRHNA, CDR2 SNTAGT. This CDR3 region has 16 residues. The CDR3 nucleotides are TGTGCCAGCCGTGAGGGTATCGGCCAGGGTAATGAAAAACTGTTTTTT. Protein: CASREGIGQGNEKLFF.

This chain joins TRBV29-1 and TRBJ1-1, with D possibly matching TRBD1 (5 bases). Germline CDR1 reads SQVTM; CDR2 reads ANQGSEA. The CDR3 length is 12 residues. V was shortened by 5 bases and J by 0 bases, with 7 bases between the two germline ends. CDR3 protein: CSVYRLNTEAFF. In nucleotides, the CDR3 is TGCAGCGTTTACAGGCTGAACACTGAAGCTTTCTTT.

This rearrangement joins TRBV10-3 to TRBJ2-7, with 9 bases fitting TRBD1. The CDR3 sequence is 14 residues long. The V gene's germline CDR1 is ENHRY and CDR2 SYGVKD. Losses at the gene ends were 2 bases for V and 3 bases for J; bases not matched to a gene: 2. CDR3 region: CAISERDRDYEQYF. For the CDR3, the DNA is TGTGCCATCAGTGAGAGGGACAGGGACTACGAGCAGTACTTC.

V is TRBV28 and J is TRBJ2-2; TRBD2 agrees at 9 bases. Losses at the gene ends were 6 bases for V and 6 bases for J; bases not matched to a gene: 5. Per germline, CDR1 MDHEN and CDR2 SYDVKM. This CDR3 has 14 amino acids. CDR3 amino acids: CASRGGLASGELFF. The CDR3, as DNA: TGTGCCAGCAGAGGGGGACTAGCATCCGGGGAGCTGTTTTTT.

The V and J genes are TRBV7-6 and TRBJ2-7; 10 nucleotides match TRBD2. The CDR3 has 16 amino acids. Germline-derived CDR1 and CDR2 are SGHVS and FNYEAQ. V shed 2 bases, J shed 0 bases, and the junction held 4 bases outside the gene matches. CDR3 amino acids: CASSLQPSGSSYEQYF. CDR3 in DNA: TGTGCCAGCAGCTTACAACCTAGCGGGAGCTCCTACGAGCAGTACTTC.

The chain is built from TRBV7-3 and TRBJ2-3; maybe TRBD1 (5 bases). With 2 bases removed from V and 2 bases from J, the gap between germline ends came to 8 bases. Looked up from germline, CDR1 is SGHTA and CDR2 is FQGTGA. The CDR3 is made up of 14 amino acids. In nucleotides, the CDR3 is TGTGCCAGCAGCTTAGGGGCTAACACAGATACGCAGTATTTT. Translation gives CASSLGANTDTQYF. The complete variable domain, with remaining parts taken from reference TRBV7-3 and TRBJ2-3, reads GAGVSQTPSNKVTEKGKYVELRCDPISGHTALYWYRQSLGQGPEFLIYFQGTGAADDSGLPNDRFFAVRPEGSVSTLKIQRTERGDSAVYLCASSLGANTDTQYFGPGTRLTVL.

The CDR3 DNA sequence: TGCGCCAGCAGCTTGGAGCCCCGGGACTATGGCTACACCTTC. This codes for CASSLEPRDYGYTF. J is TRBJ1-2 and V is TRBV5-1; D remains ambiguous. Between the trimmed V and J ends, which lost 0 bases and 3 bases, there was a span of 9 bases. Germline V lookup: CDR1 SGHRS, CDR2 YFSETQ. This CDR3 has 14 residues.

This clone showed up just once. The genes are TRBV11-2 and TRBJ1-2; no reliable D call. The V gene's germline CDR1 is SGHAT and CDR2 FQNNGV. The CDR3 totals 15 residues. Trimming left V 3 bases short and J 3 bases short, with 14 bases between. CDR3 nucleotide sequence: TGTGCCAGCAGCTTGGCCCAAAATCCTTACTATGGCTACACCTTC. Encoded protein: CASSLAQNPYYGYTF.

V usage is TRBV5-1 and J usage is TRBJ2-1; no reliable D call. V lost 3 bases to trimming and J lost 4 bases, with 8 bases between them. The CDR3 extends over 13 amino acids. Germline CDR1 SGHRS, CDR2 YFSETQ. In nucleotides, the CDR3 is TGCGCCAGCAGCTCGGAGCCGTACAATGAGCAGTTCTTC. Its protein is CASSSEPYNEQFF.

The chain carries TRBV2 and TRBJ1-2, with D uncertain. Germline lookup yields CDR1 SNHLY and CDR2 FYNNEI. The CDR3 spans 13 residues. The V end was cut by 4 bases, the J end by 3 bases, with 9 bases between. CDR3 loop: CASSVEQHYGYTF. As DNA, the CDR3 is TGTGCCAGCAGTGTGGAACAGCACTATGGCTACACCTTC.

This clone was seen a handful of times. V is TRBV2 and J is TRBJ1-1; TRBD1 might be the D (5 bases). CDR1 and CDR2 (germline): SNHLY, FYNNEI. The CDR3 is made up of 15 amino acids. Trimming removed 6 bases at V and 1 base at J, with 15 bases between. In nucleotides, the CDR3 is TGTGCCAGCAGGGGGGAGGTGGTCGGGAACACTGAAGCTTTCTTT. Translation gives CASRGEVVGNTEAFF.

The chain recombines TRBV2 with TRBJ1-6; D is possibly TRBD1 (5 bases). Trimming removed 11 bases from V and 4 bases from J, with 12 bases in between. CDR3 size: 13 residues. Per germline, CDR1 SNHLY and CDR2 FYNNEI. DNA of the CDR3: TGTGCCTCCGGGGGGGGTTATAATTCACCCCTCCACTTT. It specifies CASGGGYNSPLHF. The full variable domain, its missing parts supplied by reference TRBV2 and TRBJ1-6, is EPEVTQTPSHQVTQMGQEVILRCVPISNHLYFYWYRQILGQKVEFLVSFYNNEISEKSEIFDDQFSVERPDGSNFTLKIRSTKLEDSAMYFCASGGGYNSPLHFGNGTRLTVT.

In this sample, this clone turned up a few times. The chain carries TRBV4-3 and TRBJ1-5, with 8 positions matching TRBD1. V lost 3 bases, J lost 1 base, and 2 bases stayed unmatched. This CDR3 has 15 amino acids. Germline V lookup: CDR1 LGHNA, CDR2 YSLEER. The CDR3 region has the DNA TGCGCCAGCAGCCACAGGACAGGGAGCAATCAGCCCCAGCATTTT. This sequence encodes CASSHRTGSNQPQHF.

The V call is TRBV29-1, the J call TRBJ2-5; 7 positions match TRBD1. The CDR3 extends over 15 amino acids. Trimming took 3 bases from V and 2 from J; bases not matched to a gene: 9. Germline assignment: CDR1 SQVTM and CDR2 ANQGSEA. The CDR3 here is CSVEIPSGQQETQYF. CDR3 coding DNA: TGCAGCGTTGAGATCCCTTCGGGACAGCAAGAGACCCAGTACTTC.

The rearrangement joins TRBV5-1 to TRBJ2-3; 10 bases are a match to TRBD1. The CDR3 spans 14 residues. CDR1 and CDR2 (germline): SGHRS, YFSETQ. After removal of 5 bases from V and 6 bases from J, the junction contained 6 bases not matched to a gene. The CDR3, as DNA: TGCGCCAGCAGTTCCGGGACAGGGGCGGATACGCAGTATTTT. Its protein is CASSSGTGADTQYF.

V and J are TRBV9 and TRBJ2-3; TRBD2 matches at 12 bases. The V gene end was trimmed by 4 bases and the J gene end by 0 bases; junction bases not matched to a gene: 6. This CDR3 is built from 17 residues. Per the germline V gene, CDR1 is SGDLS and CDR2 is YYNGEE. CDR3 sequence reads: CASSPRTSGTSTDTQYF. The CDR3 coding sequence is TGTGCCAGCAGCCCCCGGACTAGCGGGACTAGCACAGATACGCAGTATTTT.

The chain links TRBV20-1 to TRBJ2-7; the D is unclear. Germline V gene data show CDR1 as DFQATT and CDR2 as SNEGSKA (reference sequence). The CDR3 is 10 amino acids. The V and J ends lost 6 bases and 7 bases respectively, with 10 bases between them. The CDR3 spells CSATLGEQYF. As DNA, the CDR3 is TGCAGTGCAACACTCGGGGAGCAGTACTTC.

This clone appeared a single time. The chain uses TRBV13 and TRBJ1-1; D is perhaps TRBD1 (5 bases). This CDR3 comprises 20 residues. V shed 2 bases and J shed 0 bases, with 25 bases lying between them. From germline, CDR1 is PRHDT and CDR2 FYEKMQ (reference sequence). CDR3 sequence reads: CASSLSWRPAPEGMNTEAFF. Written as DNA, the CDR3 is TGTGCCAGCAGCTTATCCTGGCGGCCTGCCCCGGAGGGGATGAACACTGAAGCTTTCTTT.

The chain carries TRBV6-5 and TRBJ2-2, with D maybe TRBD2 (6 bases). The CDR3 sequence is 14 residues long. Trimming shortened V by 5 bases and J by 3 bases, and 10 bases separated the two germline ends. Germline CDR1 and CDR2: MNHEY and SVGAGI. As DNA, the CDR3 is TGTGCCAGCAGTCGGACTACCTACACCGGGGAGCTGTTTTTT. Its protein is CASSRTTYTGELFF.

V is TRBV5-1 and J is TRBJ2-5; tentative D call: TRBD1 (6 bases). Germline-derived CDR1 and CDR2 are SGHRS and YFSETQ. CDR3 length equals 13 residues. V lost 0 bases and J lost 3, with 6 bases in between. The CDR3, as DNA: TGCGCCAGCAGCTTGGGGACAGAAGAGACCCAGTACTTC. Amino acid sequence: CASSLGTEETQYF.

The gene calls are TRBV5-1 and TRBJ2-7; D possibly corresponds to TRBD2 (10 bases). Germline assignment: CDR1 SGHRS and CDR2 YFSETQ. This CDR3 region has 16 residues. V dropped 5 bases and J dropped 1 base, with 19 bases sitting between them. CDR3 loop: CASSQTSGTGSYEQYF. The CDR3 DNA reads TGCGCCAGCAGTCAAACTAGCGGGACAGGGTCCTACGAGCAGTACTTC.

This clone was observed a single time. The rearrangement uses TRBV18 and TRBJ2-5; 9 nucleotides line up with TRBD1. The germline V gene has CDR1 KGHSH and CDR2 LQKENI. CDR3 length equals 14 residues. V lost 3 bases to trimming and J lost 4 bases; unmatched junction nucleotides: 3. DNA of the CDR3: TGTGCCAGCTCACCGCTACAGGGGGCAGAGACCCAGTACTTC. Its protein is CASSPLQGAETQYF.

In nucleotides, the CDR3 is TGTGCCAGCAGCTTGAGGAGGGCTAGCAATCAGCCCCAGCATTTT. This translates into CASSLRRASNQPQHF. This chain connects TRBV5-6 to TRBJ1-5; D uncertain. Trimming cost V 1 base and J 0 bases, with 8 bases left between them. The CDR3 loop spans 15 amino acids. Germline CDR1 and CDR2: SGHDT and YYEEEE.

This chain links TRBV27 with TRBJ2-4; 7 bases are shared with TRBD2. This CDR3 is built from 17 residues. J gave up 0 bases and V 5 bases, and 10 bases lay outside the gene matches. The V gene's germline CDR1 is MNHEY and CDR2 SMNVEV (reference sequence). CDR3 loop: CASSEKSGTIAKNIQYF. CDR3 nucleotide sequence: TGTGCCAGCAGTGAGAAAAGCGGGACCATAGCCAAAAACATTCAGTACTTC.

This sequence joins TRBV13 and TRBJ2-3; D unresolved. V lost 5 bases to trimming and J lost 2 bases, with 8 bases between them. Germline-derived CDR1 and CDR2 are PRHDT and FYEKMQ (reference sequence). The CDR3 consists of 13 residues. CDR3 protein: CASSGSSTDTQYF. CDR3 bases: TGTGCCAGCAGCGGCTCCTCCACAGATACGCAGTATTTT. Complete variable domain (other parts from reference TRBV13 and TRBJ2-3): AAGVIQSPRHLIKEKRETATLKCYPIPRHDTVYWYQQGPGQDPQFLISFYEKMQSDKGSIPDRFSAQQFSDYHSELNMSSLELGDSALYFCASSGSSTDTQYFGPGTRLTVL.

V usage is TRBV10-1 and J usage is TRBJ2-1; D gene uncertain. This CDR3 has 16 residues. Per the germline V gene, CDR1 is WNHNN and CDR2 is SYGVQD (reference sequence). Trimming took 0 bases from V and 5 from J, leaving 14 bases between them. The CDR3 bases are TGCGCCAGCAGTGAGTCGTTGGGCAATACGAACAATGAGCAGTTCTTC. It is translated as CASSESLGNTNNEQFF.

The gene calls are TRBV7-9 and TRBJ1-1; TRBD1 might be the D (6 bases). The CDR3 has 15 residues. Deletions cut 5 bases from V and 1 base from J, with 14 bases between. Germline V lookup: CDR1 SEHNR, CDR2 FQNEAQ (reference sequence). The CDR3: CASSPSGHTNTEAFF. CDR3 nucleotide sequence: TGTGCCAGCAGCCCATCGGGACACACGAACACTGAAGCTTTCTTT.

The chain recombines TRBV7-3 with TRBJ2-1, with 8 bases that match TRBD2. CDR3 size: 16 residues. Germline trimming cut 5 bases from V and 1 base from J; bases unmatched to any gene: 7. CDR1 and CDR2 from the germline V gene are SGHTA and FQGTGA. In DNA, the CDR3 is TGTGCCAGCAGCCTTCTCAGCGGGAGTTCCTACAATGAGCAGTTCTTC. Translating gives CASSLLSGSSYNEQFF. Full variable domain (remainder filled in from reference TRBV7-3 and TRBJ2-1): GAGVSQTPSNKVTEKGKYVELRCDPISGHTALYWYRQSLGQGPEFLIYFQGTGAADDSGLPNDRFFAVRPEGSVSTLKIQRTERGDSAVYLCASSLLSGSSYNEQFFGPGTRLTVL.

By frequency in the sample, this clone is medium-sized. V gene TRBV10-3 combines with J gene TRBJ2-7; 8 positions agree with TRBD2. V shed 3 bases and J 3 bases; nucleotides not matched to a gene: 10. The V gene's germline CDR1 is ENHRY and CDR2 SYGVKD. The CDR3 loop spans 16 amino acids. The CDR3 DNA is TGTGCCATCAGTGATACTCGGGCGGGAGGAGGCTACGAGCAGTACTTC. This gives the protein CAISDTRAGGGYEQYF.

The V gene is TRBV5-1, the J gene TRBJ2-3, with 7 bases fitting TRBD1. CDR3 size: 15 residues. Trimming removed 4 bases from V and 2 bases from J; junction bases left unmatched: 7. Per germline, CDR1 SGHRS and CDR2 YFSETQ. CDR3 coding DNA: TGCGCCAGCAGCCGCCGGACAGGATCCACAGATACGCAGTATTTT. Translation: CASSRRTGSTDTQYF. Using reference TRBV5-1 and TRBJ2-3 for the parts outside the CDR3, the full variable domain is KAGVTQTPRYLIKTRGQQVTLSCSPISGHRSVSWYQQTPGQGLQFLFEYFSETQRNKGNFPGRFSGRQFSNSRSEMNVSTLELGDSALYLCASSRRTGSTDTQYFGPGTRLTVL.

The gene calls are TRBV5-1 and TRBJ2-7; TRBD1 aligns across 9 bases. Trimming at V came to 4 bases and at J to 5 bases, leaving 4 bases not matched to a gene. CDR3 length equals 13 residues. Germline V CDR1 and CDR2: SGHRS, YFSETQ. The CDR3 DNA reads TGCGCCAGCAGCAAGGGACAGGGAGACGAGCAGTACTTC. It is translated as CASSKGQGDEQYF.